A selection of T cell receptor beta chains follows, all from one sample in a study of T cell responses to AZD1222 COVID-19 vaccine. Only in-frame clones appear in the TCRdb table, and some are missing; sequencing was by immunoSEQ multiplex PCR. The table includes about 110,000 clones, around nine tenths detected once. The starting material was peripheral blood, obtained on day 0 of AZD1222 vaccination. The source of these receptors is an adult in good health. Both conserved end residues are part of each CDR3. Fields, in order: V gene, D gene, J gene, clone size, CDR3 protein, CDR3 DNA. A D gene is named only where the DNA matches it firmly. Where a row states a size, it is once, few, many or the class of an expanded clone; other rows omit it.

v_call: TRBV3-1/TRBV3-2; d_call: TRBD1; j_call: TRBJ1-2; clone_size: -; cdr3_aa: CASSQGGQGHGYTF; cdr3_nt: TGTGCCAGCAGCCAAGGGGGACAGGGGCATGGCTACACCTTC
v_call: TRBV19; d_call: TRBD2; j_call: TRBJ2-1; clone_size: -; cdr3_aa: CASSIAASGGFNEQFF; cdr3_nt: TGTGCCAGTAGTATAGCCGCTAGCGGGGGGTTCAATGAGCAGTTCTTC
v_call: TRBV19; d_call: TRBD1; j_call: TRBJ1-1; clone_size: -; cdr3_aa: CASSGGNLNTEAFF; cdr3_nt: TGTGCCAGTTCAGGGGGGAACCTGAACACTGAAGCTTTCTTT
v_call: TRBV10-3; d_call: -; j_call: TRBJ1-5; clone_size: once; cdr3_aa: CAISNNRYQPQHF; cdr3_nt: TGTGCCATCAGTAACAACCGGTATCAGCCCCAGCATTTT
v_call: TRBV30; d_call: -; j_call: TRBJ1-2; clone_size: -; cdr3_aa: CAWSLTGIRDYGYTF; cdr3_nt: TGTGCCTGGAGCCTAACAGGGATTCGCGACTATGGCTACACCTTC
v_call: TRBV18; d_call: TRBD1; j_call: TRBJ1-2; clone_size: once; cdr3_aa: CASSPDRARGGYTF; cdr3_nt: TGTGCCAGCTCACCAGACAGGGCGCGAGGGGGCTACACCTTC
v_call: TRBV28; d_call: -; j_call: TRBJ1-4; clone_size: -; cdr3_aa: CASSLVTADNEKLFF; cdr3_nt: TGTGCCAGCAGTTTAGTAACAGCAGATAATGAAAAACTGTTTTTT
v_call: TRBV30; d_call: -; j_call: TRBJ1-6; clone_size: -; cdr3_aa: CAWSYRGARSPLHF; cdr3_nt: TGTGCCTGGAGTTACCGGGGGGCGCGTTCACCCCTCCACTTT
v_call: TRBV9; d_call: -; j_call: TRBJ2-1; clone_size: -; cdr3_aa: CASSVGLGEQFF; cdr3_nt: TGTGCCAGCAGCGTAGGTCTGGGGGAGCAGTTCTTC
v_call: TRBV20-1; d_call: -; j_call: TRBJ2-5; clone_size: -; cdr3_aa: CSARGGGTQYF; cdr3_nt: TGCAGTGCTAGAGGGGGAGGGACCCAGTACTTC
v_call: TRBV5-1; d_call: TRBD2; j_call: TRBJ2-5; clone_size: -; cdr3_aa: CASSGAGEETQYF; cdr3_nt: TGCGCCAGCAGCGGCGCGGGGGAAGAGACCCAGTACTTC
v_call: TRBV10-3; d_call: -; j_call: TRBJ2-7; clone_size: once; cdr3_aa: CAISGVQGNEQYF; cdr3_nt: TGTGCCATCAGTGGGGTACAGGGCAACGAGCAGTACTTC
v_call: TRBV5-6; d_call: -; j_call: TRBJ1-5; clone_size: few; cdr3_aa: CASSLTVGQPQHF; cdr3_nt: TGTGCCAGCAGCTTAACGGTTGGACAGCCCCAGCATTTT
v_call: TRBV5-4; d_call: TRBD2; j_call: TRBJ2-7; clone_size: medium-sized; cdr3_aa: CASSSPGTSSHEQYF; cdr3_nt: TGTGCCAGCAGCTCCCCCGGGACTAGCTCCCACGAGCAGTACTTC
v_call: TRBV28; d_call: -; j_call: TRBJ2-3; clone_size: -; cdr3_aa: CATLPFERLTDTQYF; cdr3_nt: TGTGCCACCTTACCCTTTGAGCGTCTTACAGATACGCAGTATTTT
v_call: TRBV12-3/TRBV12-4; d_call: -; j_call: TRBJ2-7; clone_size: -; cdr3_aa: CASSFGTGTEQYF; cdr3_nt: TGTGCCAGCAGTTTCGGAACAGGCACCGAGCAGTACTTC
v_call: TRBV11-2; d_call: TRBD2; j_call: TRBJ2-2; clone_size: -; cdr3_aa: CASSLHRLAGVAGELFF; cdr3_nt: TGTGCCAGCAGCTTACACAGGCTAGCGGGAGTGGCCGGGGAGCTGTTTTTT
v_call: TRBV6-5; d_call: TRBD1; j_call: TRBJ2-7; clone_size: few; cdr3_aa: CASSYSRDRAYEQYF; cdr3_nt: TGTGCCAGCAGTTACTCCCGGGACAGGGCCTACGAGCAGTACTTC
v_call: TRBV7-8; d_call: -; j_call: TRBJ2-3; clone_size: -; cdr3_aa: CASSLAPLAGADTQYF; cdr3_nt: TGTGCCAGCAGCTTAGCCCCACTGGCGGGGGCCGATACGCAGTATTTT
v_call: TRBV19; d_call: -; j_call: TRBJ1-2; clone_size: -; cdr3_aa: CASSIGRDYGYTF; cdr3_nt: TGTGCCAGTAGTATAGGGAGGGACTATGGCTACACCTTC
v_call: TRBV19; d_call: -; j_call: TRBJ1-1; clone_size: -; cdr3_aa: CASTPDITGTEAFF; cdr3_nt: TGTGCCAGTACCCCGGACATTACGGGCACTGAAGCTTTCTTT
v_call: TRBV6-6; d_call: TRBD2; j_call: TRBJ2-1; clone_size: -; cdr3_aa: CASSQITSGSRKDEQFF; cdr3_nt: TGTGCCAGCAGTCAAATAACTAGCGGGAGCCGGAAGGATGAGCAGTTCTTC
v_call: TRBV6-6; d_call: TRBD2; j_call: TRBJ2-7; clone_size: -; cdr3_aa: CASSYRYSGRDYEQYF; cdr3_nt: TGTGCCAGCAGTTACAGATATAGCGGGAGAGATTACGAGCAGTACTTC
v_call: TRBV30; d_call: TRBD1; j_call: TRBJ1-6; clone_size: -; cdr3_aa: CALSGTGNSPLHF; cdr3_nt: TGTGCCTTATCCGGGACAGGGAATTCACCCCTCCACTTT
v_call: TRBV15; d_call: TRBD1; j_call: TRBJ1-5; clone_size: once; cdr3_aa: CATSRGTGGSFKQPQHF; cdr3_nt: TGTGCCACCAGCAGAGGGACAGGGGGATCTTTCAAACAGCCCCAGCATTTT
v_call: TRBV28; d_call: -; j_call: TRBJ1-3; clone_size: few; cdr3_aa: CASSSRETVSFSGNTIYF; cdr3_nt: TGTGCCAGCAGTAGCCGCGAGACAGTCTCCTTCTCTGGAAACACCATATATTTT
v_call: TRBV13; d_call: -; j_call: TRBJ1-5; clone_size: -; cdr3_aa: CASSLGVDQPQHF; cdr3_nt: TGTGCCAGCAGCTTAGGGGTGGATCAGCCCCAGCATTTT
v_call: TRBV5-5; d_call: TRBD1; j_call: TRBJ1-1; clone_size: -; cdr3_aa: CASSLAGTGPLDEAFF; cdr3_nt: TGTGCCAGCAGCTTGGCCGGGACAGGGCCTCTCGATGAAGCTTTCTTT
v_call: TRBV30; d_call: -; j_call: TRBJ1-5; clone_size: -; cdr3_aa: CAWAGGDDQPQHF; cdr3_nt: TGTGCCTGGGCGGGGGGAGACGATCAGCCCCAGCATTTT
v_call: TRBV19; d_call: TRBD1; j_call: TRBJ1-5; clone_size: -; cdr3_aa: CASSLTGVYSNQPQHF; cdr3_nt: TGTGCCAGTAGCCTAACAGGGGTCTATAGCAATCAGCCCCAGCATTTT
v_call: TRBV2; d_call: TRBD1; j_call: TRBJ1-2; clone_size: -; cdr3_aa: CASSETGQGPNYGYTF; cdr3_nt: TGTGCCAGCAGTGAAACGGGACAGGGGCCTAACTATGGCTACACCTTC
v_call: TRBV5-1; d_call: -; j_call: TRBJ1-2; clone_size: once; cdr3_aa: CASRPGLGGNYGYTF; cdr3_nt: TGCGCCAGCCGGCCGGGTCTCGGAGGGAACTATGGCTACACCTTC
v_call: TRBV29-1; d_call: -; j_call: TRBJ1-2; clone_size: -; cdr3_aa: CSVVPPIDYGYTF; cdr3_nt: TGCAGCGTTGTTCCCCCCATCGACTATGGCTACACCTTC
v_call: TRBV30; d_call: TRBD1; j_call: TRBJ1-2; clone_size: -; cdr3_aa: CAWTRDRVPYGYTF; cdr3_nt: TGTGCCTGGACCCGGGACAGGGTCCCCTATGGCTACACCTTC
v_call: TRBV3-1/TRBV3-2; d_call: -; j_call: TRBJ1-6; clone_size: -; cdr3_aa: CASSREGGSNSPLHF; cdr3_nt: TGTGCCAGCAGCCGGGAGGGGGGGAGCAATTCACCCCTCCACTTT
v_call: TRBV11-2; d_call: -; j_call: TRBJ2-7; clone_size: -; cdr3_aa: CASSLEGVRQEQYF; cdr3_nt: TGTGCCAGCAGCTTAGAGGGGGTGAGGCAAGAGCAGTACTTC
v_call: TRBV18; d_call: TRBD2; j_call: TRBJ2-3; clone_size: -; cdr3_aa: CASSPHRTSGGVGDTQYF; cdr3_nt: TGTGCCAGCTCACCCCACCGGACTAGCGGGGGAGTAGGAGATACGCAGTATTTT
v_call: TRBV27; d_call: -; j_call: TRBJ2-6; clone_size: -; cdr3_aa: CASSHIPSGANVLTF; cdr3_nt: TGTGCCAGCAGCCACATACCATCTGGGGCCAACGTCCTGACTTTC
v_call: TRBV5-8; d_call: TRBD1; j_call: TRBJ2-3; clone_size: -; cdr3_aa: CASSLGTGGVDTQYF; cdr3_nt: TGTGCCAGCAGCTTGGGGACAGGGGGCGTGGATACGCAGTATTTT
v_call: TRBV18; d_call: TRBD2; j_call: TRBJ2-1; clone_size: -; cdr3_aa: CASSPLSSGGGYNEQFF; cdr3_nt: TGTGCCAGCTCACCCCTGTCGAGCGGGGGGGGCTACAATGAGCAGTTCTTC
v_call: TRBV7-9; d_call: -; j_call: TRBJ1-5; clone_size: -; cdr3_aa: CASSLPGIGQPQHF; cdr3_nt: TGTGCCAGCAGCTTACCAGGGATCGGTCAGCCCCAGCATTTT